This record looks at one TCR beta chain sequence and its context. It has no known antigen specificity. Base qualities are not at hand, and no much larger clone is one base apart. CDR1 is given as MNHEY and CDR2 as SVGAGI, both from the germline V gene. The CDR3 goes from the cysteine to the phenylalanine over 13 residues. CDR3 DNA only is kept here, 39 bases in frame from base 1. V lost 11 bases and J lost 2 bases; the stretch between them is 16 bases long. This sample stems from a study of blood T cell repertoires in COVID-19 (dated by TCRdb to 2018 to 2021). General notes on the study: Samples from collaborators originated in the United States, Italy and Spain and spanned both the acute and convalescent phases of COVID-19. The material from the prospective study consisted of cDNA or gDNA derived from T cells, B-cell-depleted T cells, or PBMCs. The repertoires were made available in a free public database intended to serve as a resource for research on the immune response to SARS-CoV-2. Deeply sampled blood TCRbeta repertoires from subjects exposed to, actively infected with, or recovered from COVID-19 were included in the dataset. A de-identified subject ID, COVID-19 status, age in years and sex were almost always included in the sample metadata. Where available, HLA class I and class II types were obtained from metadata supplied by the sample provider rather than from assay-based typing. Samples came from the ongoing ImmuneRACE study (first 160 participants) plus 1,254 subjects from 6 global collaborators. On the study overall, not on this receptor specifically: Clinical and demographic metadata were provided uncurated, with the amount varying by source and participant.

TCRbeta CDR3 regions were amplified from genomic DNA using the immunoSEQ Assay, a bias-controlled multiplex PCR. Per the authors' processing: The number of nucleated cells in each sample was estimated from the amplification of reference gene primers within the assay. To quantify the absolute abundance of each unique TCRbeta CDR3 rearrangement, sequence reads were collapsed and filtered. Productive Simpson clonality was computed per sample as the square root of Simpson's diversity index over productive rearrangements. TCRdb limited this immuneACCESS table to in-frame rearrangements with V and J called. A share of clones is missing; checked studies link under half to unresolved V genes, and the rest is unexplained. V and J calls and clone size are as listed in that table; D and trimming were resolved from the DNA. This sample is represented by under 300,000 clones; roughly 80% of them were singletons. The leading ten clones occupy around 3.6% of the sample.

Participants in the prospective study were enrolled through a virtual design, were aged about 18 to 100 years, and lived in roughly 25 United States geographic areas. To assign participants to cohorts, the prospective study relied on clinical history that participants themselves reported in a screening survey and a study questionnaire. Recovered participants in ImmuneRACE Cohort 3 were defined by two consecutive negative NP/OP PCR tests, clearance by a healthcare professional, or resolution of symptoms. In the prospective study, whole blood, serum and a nasopharyngeal or oropharyngeal swab were collected from each participant by mobile phlebotomists. Prospective study participants could optionally give additional blood draws and questionnaires over an approximately two-month period. Blood samples from the prospective study were shipped frozen or at room temperature prior to DNA extraction.

The clonotype originates from a man in his fifties or sixties who had recovered from COVID-19. Source material: PBMCs or T cells enriched from blood (not recorded which). The V and J genes are TRBV6-5 and TRBJ2-7; possibly the D gene is TRBD1, per 5 matching bases. The bases are TGTGCCGCCCAGGGTCCTGGAGCCTACGAGCAGTACTTC. Its amino acids are CAAQGPGAYEQYF.